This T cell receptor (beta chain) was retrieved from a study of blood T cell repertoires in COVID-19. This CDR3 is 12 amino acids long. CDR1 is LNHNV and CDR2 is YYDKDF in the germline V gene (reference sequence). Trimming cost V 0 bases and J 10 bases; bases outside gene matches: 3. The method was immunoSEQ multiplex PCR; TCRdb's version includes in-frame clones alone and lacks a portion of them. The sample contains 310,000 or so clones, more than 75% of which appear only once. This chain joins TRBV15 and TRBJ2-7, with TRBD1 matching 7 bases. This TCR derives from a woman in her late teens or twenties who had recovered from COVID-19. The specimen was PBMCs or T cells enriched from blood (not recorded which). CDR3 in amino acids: CATSRDRTGQYF. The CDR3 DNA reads TGTGCCACCAGCAGAGATAGGACAGGCCAGTACTTC.